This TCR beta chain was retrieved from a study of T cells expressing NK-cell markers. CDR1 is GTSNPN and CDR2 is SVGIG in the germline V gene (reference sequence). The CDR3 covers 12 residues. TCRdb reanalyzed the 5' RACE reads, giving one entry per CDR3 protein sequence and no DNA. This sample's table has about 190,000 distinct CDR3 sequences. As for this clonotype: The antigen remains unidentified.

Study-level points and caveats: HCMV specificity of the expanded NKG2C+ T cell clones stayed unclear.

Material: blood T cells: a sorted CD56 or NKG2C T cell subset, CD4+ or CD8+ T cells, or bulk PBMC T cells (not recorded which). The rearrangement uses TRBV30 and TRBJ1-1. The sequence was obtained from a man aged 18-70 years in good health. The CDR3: CAWSVLGAEAFF. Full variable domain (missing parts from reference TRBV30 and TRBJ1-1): SQTIHQWPATLVQPVGSPLSLECTVEGTSNPNLYWYRQAAGRGLQLLFYSVGIGQISSEVPQNLSASRPQDRQFILSSKKLLLSDSGFYLCAWSVLGAEAFFGQGTRLTVV.